Below are 32 T cell receptor beta chains sequenced from a single sample in a study of identical twins. TCRdb processed the 5' RACE reads anew with MiXCR; each CDR3 protein has one entry. The sample consists of 400,000 to 500,000 distinct CDR3 sequences, approximately 18% of them appearing once. The sample taken for sequencing was naive T cells sorted from blood. These receptors originate from a man over 45 in good health.

This clonotype was seen at least ten times. The chain couples TRBV6-4 to TRBJ1-1; 7 nucleotides match TRBD1. CDR1 and CDR2 from the germline V gene are MRHNA and SNTAGT. The V and J ends lost 4 bases and 2 bases, in that order; junction bases with no gene match: 4. The CDR3 extends over 14 amino acids. CDR3 loop: CASSGTGVNTEAFF. The CDR3 nucleotides read TGTGCCAGCAGTGGCACAGGGGTTAACACTGAAGCTTTCTTT.

The chain links TRBV6-5 to TRBJ2-3; TRBD2 agrees at 7 bases. This CDR3 has 17 residues. V was pared by 0 bases and J by 0 bases, with 6 bases of the junction left unmatched. CDR1 is MNHEY, CDR2 SVGAGI, per germline. The CDR3 protein is CASSYSGLAASTDTQYF. In nucleotides, the CDR3 is TGTGCCAGCAGTTACTCTGGCCTAGCGGCTAGCACAGATACGCAGTATTTT.

The chain uses TRBV20-1 and TRBJ2-7, with D uncertain. This CDR3 comprises 11 residues. The germline V and J ends were trimmed by 3 bases and 2 bases, with 5 bases remaining between them. CDR1 is DFQATT and CDR2 is SNEGSKA in the germline V gene (reference sequence). This chain's CDR3 is CSASHTYEQYF. CDR3 sequence (DNA): TGCAGTGCTAGCCATACCTACGAGCAGTACTTC.

The chain employs TRBV10-3 and TRBJ2-3; 7 bases are a match to TRBD2. J was trimmed by 1 base and V by 2 bases; bases with no gene match: 3. The CDR3 sequence is 15 residues long. Germline CDR1 is ENHRY and CDR2 is SYGVKD. The CDR3 coding sequence is TGTGCCATCAGTGAGAGCGGGGCCGGCACAGATACGCAGTATTTT. Residues: CAISESGAGTDTQYF.

This clonotype appeared many times. V gene TRBV20-1 combines with J gene TRBJ2-7; possibly TRBD2 for D (6 bases). The CDR3 has 14 amino acids. Between the trimmed V and J ends, which lost 6 bases and 7 bases, there was a span of 22 bases. Germline CDR1 DFQATT, CDR2 SNEGSKA (reference sequence). The CDR3 coding sequence is TGCAGTGCCAGAAGCCGGGCCGAGCGGGTGGAGCAGTACTTC. This gives the protein CSARSRAERVEQYF.

CDR3 bases: TGCAGCGTTTCGGACAGGCGGGCCTATGGCTACACCTTC. Protein product: CSVSDRRAYGYTF. The chain recombines TRBV29-1 with TRBJ1-2; 7 nucleotides align to TRBD1. CDR1 SQVTM and CDR2 ANQGSEA come from the germline V gene. The length of the CDR3 is 13 residues. The junction had 7 bases not matched to a gene; V was cut back by 5 bases and J by 4 bases.

This clonotype came up many times. The CDR3 sequence: CAISESKASYEQYF. DNA of the CDR3: TGTGCCATCAGTGAGTCCAAGGCCTCCTACGAGCAGTACTTC. The chain uses TRBV10-3 and TRBJ2-7; D is ambiguous. The CDR3 is 14 amino acids. Trimming shortened V by 0 bases and J by 0 bases, and 6 bases separated the two germline ends. Germline lookup yields CDR1 ENHRY and CDR2 SYGVKD.

This rearrangement joins TRBV20-1 to TRBJ2-3, with D perhaps TRBD2 (6 bases). CDR3 length equals 14 residues. Germline V lookup: CDR1 DFQATT, CDR2 SNEGSKA (reference sequence). Trimming stripped 1 base from V and 4 bases from J, with 12 bases between. The CDR3 sequence: CSARAGTLADTQYF. In DNA, the CDR3 is TGCAGTGCTAGAGCCGGGACTCTTGCAGATACGCAGTATTTT.

This clonotype was counted between two and nine times. J is TRBJ2-2 and V is TRBV29-1; the match to TRBD2 covers 7 bases. Germline assignment: CDR1 SQVTM and CDR2 ANQGSEA. CDR3 size: 12 residues. Trimming at V came to 7 bases and at J to 4 bases, leaving 3 bases not matched to a gene. The CDR3 protein is CSGGGATGELFF. The CDR3 DNA reads TGCAGCGGGGGGGGAGCCACCGGGGAGCTGTTTTTT.

This clonotype was seen only a few times. The chain links TRBV5-1 to TRBJ1-1; D is unresolved. The germline CDR1 and CDR2 sequences are SGHRS and YFSETQ. Deletions cut 2 bases from V and 1 base from J, with 9 bases between. The CDR3 is made up of 14 amino acids. The CDR3 reads CASSFRPGNTEAFF. The CDR3 DNA reads as TGCGCCAGCAGCTTCAGGCCAGGGAACACTGAAGCTTTCTTT.

This clonotype was seen only a few times. The gene calls are TRBV7-9 and TRBJ1-1; 7 nucleotides align to TRBD1. The CDR3 is made up of 15 amino acids. After removal of 0 bases from V and 5 bases from J, the junction contained 6 bases not matched to a gene. The V gene's germline CDR1 is SEHNR and CDR2 FQNEAQ (reference sequence). The CDR3 coding sequence is TGTGCCAGCAGCTTAGCCCAGACAGGGAGGACTGAAGCTTTCTTT. It specifies CASSLAQTGRTEAFF.

This clonotype was seen at least ten times. The gene calls are TRBV14 and TRBJ2-5; tentatively, D is TRBD2 (5 bases). V was clipped by 4 bases and J by 1 base, with 7 bases between them. This CDR3 contains 13 residues. Germline CDR1 SGHDN, CDR2 FVKESK. DNA for the CDR3: TGTGCCAGCAGCCGGAGGACCCAAGAGACCCAGTACTTC. Protein: CASSRRTQETQYF.

This clonotype occurred a few times. Here the CDR3 DNA reads TGCGCCAGCAGCTTGGTTGGAGGAGATAATTCACCCCTCCACTTT. This codes for CASSLVGGDNSPLHF. This chain connects TRBV5-1 to TRBJ1-6; D unresolved. CDR1 is SGHRS, CDR2 YFSETQ, per germline. V was trimmed by 0 bases and J by 5 bases, leaving 9 bases between them. The CDR3 spans 15 residues.

This rearrangement joins TRBV27 to TRBJ2-5; the D call may be TRBD1 or TRBD2 (6 bases each). The V gene's germline CDR1 is MNHEY and CDR2 SMNVEV (reference sequence). The CDR3 sequence is 14 residues long. V dropped 6 bases and J dropped 1 base, with 12 bases sitting between them. In nucleotides, the CDR3 is TGTGCCAGCAGCAGGGGACTGCTCCAAGAGACCCAGTACTTC. Its translation is CASSRGLLQETQYF.

This clonotype was detected only a few times. The gene calls are TRBV3-1 and TRBJ2-7; TRBD1 matches 9 bases. Trimming cost V 1 base and J 2 bases; bases outside gene matches: 9. Per the germline V gene, CDR1 is LGHDT and CDR2 is YNNKEL (reference sequence). CDR3 size: 17 residues. The chain's CDR3 is CASSQGLPGQGTYEQYF. The CDR3 nucleotides are TGTGCCAGCAGCCAAGGCTTACCGGGACAGGGAACCTACGAGCAGTACTTC.

This rearrangement joins TRBV28 to TRBJ2-1, with D tentatively TRBD2 (5 bases). CDR1 and CDR2 (germline): MDHEN, SYDVKM. This CDR3 region has 11 residues. V was cut by 8 bases and J by 6 bases, with 8 bases left in between. CDR3 coding DNA: TGTGCCAGCCTTCTAGCCAATGAGCAGTTCTTC. Protein product: CASLLANEQFF.

The CDR3 here is CASSERGDSYEQYF. CDR3 bases: TGTGCCAGCAGTGAAAGGGGGGACTCCTACGAGCAGTACTTC. V gene TRBV6-1 combines with J gene TRBJ2-7; either TRBD1 or TRBD2 may fit D (6 bases each). The germline V and J ends were trimmed by 2 bases and 0 bases, with 8 bases remaining between them. The CDR3 is made up of 14 amino acids. The germline V gene encodes CDR1 MNHNS and CDR2 SASEGT.

This clonotype was seen a few times. The gene calls are TRBV4-3 and TRBJ2-1; D is ambiguous. Trimming cost V 6 bases and J 5 bases, with 14 bases left between them. The CDR3 is 14 amino acids. Per germline, CDR1 LGHNA and CDR2 YSLEER. The CDR3 DNA is TGCGCCAGCAGTCGATCCCAACTTGACAATGAGCAGTTCTTC. It translates to CASSRSQLDNEQFF.

The chain joins TRBV3-1 to TRBJ1-1, with 8 bases identical to TRBD1. The CDR3 length is 13 residues. Germline CDR1 and CDR2: LGHDT and YNNKEL (reference sequence). V shed 4 bases, J shed 3 bases, and the junction held 1 base outside the gene matches. CDR3 bases: TGTGCCAGCAGCCCGACAGGGGACACTGAAGCTTTCTTT. It yields the protein CASSPTGDTEAFF. Filled out from reference TRBV3-1 and TRBJ1-1, the complete variable domain reads DTAVSQTPKYLVTQMGNDKSIKCEQNLGHDTMYWYKQDSKKFLKIMFSYNNKELIINETVPNRFSPKSPDKAHLNLHINSLELGDSAVYFCASSPTGDTEAFFGQGTRLTVV.

This clonotype was seen a few times. This chain links TRBV10-3 with TRBJ1-1, with a tentative D call TRBD1 (5 bases). The CDR3 contains 14 residues. Deletions cut 7 bases from V and 0 bases from J, with 12 bases between. Germline V lookup: CDR1 ENHRY, CDR2 SYGVKD. The CDR3, as DNA: TGTGCCATCAAGTCCGGGGCGGTGAACACTGAAGCTTTCTTT. Translating gives CAIKSGAVNTEAFF.

This sequence joins TRBV29-1 and TRBJ1-1; D unresolved. V shed 7 bases and J shed 0 bases, with 12 bases lying between them. This CDR3 is 13 amino acids long. The germline CDR1 and CDR2 sequences are SQVTM and ANQGSEA. CDR3 in amino acids: CSAATRMNTEAFF. CDR3 coding DNA: TGCAGCGCCGCGACAAGGATGAACACTGAAGCTTTCTTT.

This clonotype was picked up many times. This sequence joins TRBV4-1 and TRBJ2-1, with 9 bases matching TRBD2. The CDR3 totals 16 residues. Germline V gene sequence: CDR1 MGHRA, CDR2 YSYEKL. V was clipped by 3 bases and J by 3 bases; unmatched bases: 6. CDR3 loop: CASSQDFSGGYNEQFF. CDR3 bases: TGCGCCAGCAGCCAGGATTTTAGCGGGGGCTACAATGAGCAGTTCTTC.

This clonotype was observed a handful of times. The rearrangement links TRBV25-1 to TRBJ2-1; D is perhaps TRBD1 (5 bases). Between the trimmed V and J ends, which lost 8 bases and 2 bases, there was a span of 7 bases. CDR3 length: 12 amino acids. Germline loops: CDR1 MGHDK, CDR2 SYGVNS. CDR3 DNA: TGTGCCAGCGGGGCAACCTACAATGAGCAGTTCTTC. Amino acids: CASGATYNEQFF. The full variable domain, with the rest looked up from reference TRBV25-1 and TRBJ2-1, is EADIYQTPRYLVIGTGKKITLECSQTMGHDKMYWYQQDPGMELHLIHYSYGVNSTEKGDLSSESTVSRIRTEHFPLTLESARPSHTSQYLCASGATYNEQFFGPGTRLTVL.

This clonotype has more than one count but fewer than ten. V is TRBV6-1 and J is TRBJ1-5; D perhaps matches TRBD1 (6 bases). V was trimmed by 6 bases and J by 6 bases, leaving 12 bases between them. Germline loops: CDR1 MNHNS, CDR2 SASEGT. The CDR3 contains 13 residues. The CDR3 DNA follows: TGTGCCAGCAGGGGGGCGAGGGGTCAGCCCCAGCATTTT. It is translated as CASRGARGQPQHF.

The table lists this clonotype with a few counts. V usage is TRBV18 and J usage is TRBJ2-1, with 12 bases matching TRBD2. The CDR3 is 20 amino acids. Germline loops: CDR1 KGHSH, CDR2 LQKENI. Trimming cost V 1 base and J 4 bases; bases outside gene matches: 14. The CDR3 sequence: CASSPRRVSTSGGPYNEQFF. DNA for the CDR3: TGTGCCAGCTCACCACGACGAGTATCAACTAGCGGGGGGCCATACAATGAGCAGTTCTTC.

This clonotype was seen many times. This chain joins TRBV6-1 and TRBJ2-1, with 11 bases that match TRBD1. CDR3 length equals 14 residues. With 8 bases clipped from V and 5 bases from J, the junction kept 5 bases outside the gene matches. Germline-derived CDR1 and CDR2 are MNHNS and SASEGT. DNA of the CDR3: TGTGCCAGCGACCGGGACAGGGGGAACAATGAGCAGTTCTTC. Its translation is CASDRDRGNNEQFF.

J is TRBJ2-7 and V is TRBV7-9; D may be TRBD2 (6 bases). The V gene's germline CDR1 is SEHNR and CDR2 FQNEAQ (reference sequence). This CDR3 is 14 amino acids long. V shed 4 bases and J shed 7 bases, with 17 bases lying between them. CDR3 sequence: CASSSLRGGTEQYF. The CDR3 DNA reads TGTGCCAGCAGCTCGCTACGGGGCGGGACGGAGCAGTACTTC.

This sequence joins TRBV18 and TRBJ2-7; D is perhaps TRBD2 (6 bases). The CDR3 runs 14 residues. With 1 base removed from V and 2 bases from J, the gap between germline ends came to 9 bases. Germline lookup yields CDR1 KGHSH and CDR2 LQKENI. CDR3 bases: TGTGCCAGCTCACCACAGGAGGGGACCTACGAGCAGTACTTC. Amino acid sequence: CASSPQEGTYEQYF.

The sample holds a few counts of this clonotype. The chain has TRBV7-6 and TRBJ2-7; TRBD1 might be the D (6 bases). Trimming left V 5 bases short and J 3 bases short, with 17 bases between. This CDR3 is 15 amino acids long. Germline CDR1 SGHVS, CDR2 FNYEAQ. The CDR3 is CASSPRTGFHYEQYF. The DNA for the CDR3 is TGTGCCAGCAGCCCGCGAACAGGGTTTCACTACGAGCAGTACTTC.

This clonotype appeared many times. The rearrangement uses TRBV10-3 and TRBJ2-2; D unclear. This CDR3 has 14 residues. Germline V CDR1 and CDR2: ENHRY, SYGVKD. Trimming removed 7 bases at V and 0 bases at J, with 9 bases between. CDR3 amino acids: CAIKAGSNTGELFF. CDR3 coding DNA: TGTGCCATCAAAGCTGGTTCGAACACCGGGGAGCTGTTTTTT.

This clonotype has ten or more counts. This chain joins TRBV12-3 or TRBV12-4 and TRBJ1-2, with D uncertain. The CDR3 has 14 amino acids. Trimming removed 1 base at V and 7 bases at J, with 13 bases between. The CDR3 loop reads CASSLGGVFSGYTF. The CDR3 nucleotides are TGTGCCAGCAGTTTAGGCGGAGTGTTCTCTGGCTACACCTTC.

Ten or more counts support this clonotype. The chain has TRBV6-1 and TRBJ1-1, with 7 bases matching TRBD1. The length of the CDR3 is 14 residues. After removal of 0 bases from V and 4 bases from J, the junction contained 2 bases not matched to a gene. Germline loops: CDR1 MNHNS, CDR2 SASEGT. CDR3 protein: CASSEANRGTEAFF. In DNA form, the CDR3 reads TGTGCCAGCAGTGAAGCGAACAGGGGCACTGAAGCTTTCTTT.